The 18 T cell receptor beta chains reported below all come from one sample, sequenced in a study of cytomegalovirus exposure and HLA in healthy donors (dated by TCRdb to about 2017). To prepare the library, the immunoSEQ multiplex PCR assay was applied. For the multiplex PCR, a mixture combining 60 forward primers for TCR Vbeta segments and 13 reverse primers for TCR Jbeta segments was used. TCRdb stores this immuneACCESS table with in-frame sequences only. Part of the clones is absent; in the studies checked, under half of the shortfall reflects unresolved V genes, and no reason is known for the rest. A total of 95,000 to 100,000 clones appear in this sample, 77% of them only once. 7.5% to 9% of the sample goes to the ten largest clones. The specimen sequenced was PBMCs. Receptors originate from a female donor in good health and CMV-seronegative.

The chain has TRBV9 and TRBJ2-2, with TRBD2 as a possible D gene (8 bases). Trimming shortened V by 3 bases and J by 6 bases, and 24 bases separated the two germline ends. The CDR3 has 18 residues. The germline V gene encodes CDR1 SGDLS and CDR2 YYNGEE. The CDR3 region has the DNA TGTGCCAGCAGCGCCCCAGGGGGGAGCGGGAGTAGGGCCGGGGAGCTGTTTTTT. It specifies CASSAPGGSGSRAGELFF.

The DNA of the CDR3 is TGCGCCAGCAGCTCTGCACCGGGACAAGCAAACAATGAGCAGTTCTTC. It translates to CASSSAPGQANNEQFF. This sequence joins TRBV5-1 and TRBJ2-1, with D possibly TRBD1 on 6 matching bases. The CDR3 spans 16 residues. Germline values: CDR1 SGHRS, CDR2 YFSETQ. V lost 3 bases and J lost 5, with 18 bases in between.

The chain has TRBV5-1 and TRBJ2-7, with D possibly being TRBD1 (6 bases). Germline V gene sequence: CDR1 SGHRS, CDR2 YFSETQ. This CDR3 contains 14 residues. Trimming shortened V by 2 bases and J by 2 bases, and 11 bases separated the two germline ends. Written as DNA, the CDR3 is TGCGCCAGCAGCTTCCGGGACACAACCTACGAGCAGTACTTC. Translated, it gives CASSFRDTTYEQYF.

The gene calls are TRBV5-1 and TRBJ1-3, with a tentative D call TRBD1 (6 bases). CDR1 is SGHRS and CDR2 is YFSETQ in the germline V gene. V gave up 3 bases and J gave up 0 bases, with 7 bases separating them. CDR3 length: 14 residues. CDR3 in DNA: TGCGCCAGCAGCTGGACAGACTCTGGAAACACCATATATTTT. It is translated as CASSWTDSGNTIYF.

This clone was observed a handful of times. The V call is TRBV6-5, the J call TRBJ2-7, with TRBD2 as a possible D gene (6 bases). Germline V lookup: CDR1 MNHEY, CDR2 SVGAGI. Trimming removed 7 bases from V and 2 bases from J, with 15 bases in between. The CDR3 runs 14 residues. This chain's CDR3 is CASTMGGGTYEQYF. For the CDR3, the DNA is TGTGCCAGCACCATGGGGGGTGGGACCTACGAGCAGTACTTC.

V is TRBV18 and J is TRBJ2-2; 9 nucleotides match TRBD1. The CDR3 loop spans 14 amino acids. V was clipped by 6 bases and J by 6 bases; unmatched bases: 5. Germline V lookup: CDR1 KGHSH, CDR2 LQKENI. The CDR3 DNA reads as TGTGCCAGCTCCACAGGGGGCCCATCCGGGGAGCTGTTTTTT. It encodes CASSTGGPSGELFF.

Here the CDR3 DNA reads TGTGCCAGCAGCCTCTCCCTAGCGAACAATGAGCAGTTCTTC. Its translation: CASSLSLANNEQFF. The V call is TRBV7-3, the J call TRBJ2-1; tentatively, D is TRBD2 (6 bases). Germline CDR1 is SGHTA and CDR2 is FQGTGA. The CDR3 covers 14 residues. The ends were cut back, 5 bases at V and 5 bases at J, with 13 bases in the middle.

The rearrangement joins TRBV28 to TRBJ1-1, with 9 bases aligning to TRBD1. The V gene end was trimmed by 3 bases and the J gene end by 1 base; junction bases not matched to a gene: 3. Germline assignment: CDR1 MDHEN and CDR2 SYDVKM. There are 15 residues in the CDR3. The CDR3 DNA sequence: TGTGCCAGCAGTTTTCTGGGACAGGGGAACACTGAAGCTTTCTTT. This encodes CASSFLGQGNTEAFF.

The CDR3 loop reads CASSSSGTSGRAGYEQYF. CDR3 in DNA: TGTGCCAGCAGTTCTTCCGGGACTAGCGGGAGGGCGGGCTACGAGCAGTACTTC. The chain couples TRBV28 to TRBJ2-7, with 16 bases that match TRBD2. The CDR3 loop spans 18 amino acids. V trimming: 4 bases; J trimming: 3 bases; junction bases outside the gene matches: 9. The germline V gene has CDR1 MDHEN and CDR2 SYDVKM.

The chain carries TRBV29-1 and TRBJ1-4, with 7 positions matching TRBD1. This CDR3 has 12 amino acids. Per germline, CDR1 SQVTM and CDR2 ANQGSEA. V lost 6 bases, J lost 6 bases, and 4 bases stayed unmatched. The DNA of the CDR3 is TGCAGCGTCCTCAGGGGGGATGAAAAACTGTTTTTT. Residues: CSVLRGDEKLFF.

The sample holds a few counts of this clone. V is TRBV2 and J is TRBJ2-1, with 13 bases fitting TRBD2. The germline gives CDR1 SNHLY, CDR2 FYNNEI. This CDR3 region has 16 residues. V lost 3 bases, J lost 12 bases, and 11 bases stayed unmatched. In DNA, the CDR3 is TGTGCCAGCAGTGATTCTAATGGACTAGCGGGAGATTGGCAGTTCTTC. It codes for CASSDSNGLAGDWQFF.

The V and J genes are TRBV7-3 and TRBJ1-1; D not resolved. V gave up 1 base and J gave up 0 bases, with 15 bases separating them. The length of the CDR3 is 17 residues. CDR1 SGHTA and CDR2 FQGTGA come from the germline V gene. CDR3 loop: CASSLRAASALNTEAFF. CDR3 bases: TGTGCCAGCAGCTTAAGGGCAGCCTCGGCGTTGAACACTGAAGCTTTCTTT.

The V call is TRBV7-2, the J call TRBJ1-4, with 8 bases identical to TRBD1. The CDR3 runs to 14 residues. Germline-derived CDR1 and CDR2 are SGHTA and FQGNSA. V lost 5 bases to trimming and J lost 7 bases; unmatched junction nucleotides: 6. Here the CDR3 reads CASSKAGTGEKLFF. The CDR3 nucleotides read TGTGCCAGCAGCAAAGCCGGGACAGGTGAAAAACTGTTTTTT.

This chain joins TRBV7-9 and TRBJ2-3, with 10 nucleotides matching TRBD2. CDR3 length equals 18 residues. CDR1 is SEHNR and CDR2 is FQNEAQ in the germline V gene (reference sequence). The V gene end was trimmed by 0 bases and the J gene end by 6 bases; junction bases not matched to a gene: 12. The CDR3 bases are TGTGCCAGCAGCTTAGCGGTCGGGACTAGCGCTAGCGGGGATACGCAGTATTTT. It is translated as CASSLAVGTSASGDTQYF.

The chain employs TRBV7-2 and TRBJ2-3, with 9 bases aligning to TRBD1. In germline, CDR1 is SGHTA, CDR2 FQGNSA. The CDR3 is made up of 13 amino acids. J was trimmed by 6 bases and V by 5 bases; bases with no gene match: 3. CDR3 bases: TGTGCCAGCAGCCCCACAGGGGGCGATACGCAGTATTTT. It translates to CASSPTGGDTQYF.

This sequence joins TRBV28 and TRBJ2-1; TRBD2 aligns across 7 bases. In germline, CDR1 is MDHEN, CDR2 SYDVKM. V gave up 6 bases and J gave up 1 base; unmatched junction bases: 9. CDR3 size: 16 residues. The CDR3 DNA follows: TGTGCCAGCAGCCCCGGCGGGAGAGGGTCCTACAATGAGCAGTTCTTC. Its protein is CASSPGGRGSYNEQFF. The complete variable domain, with remaining parts taken from reference TRBV28 and TRBJ2-1, reads DVKVTQSSRYLVKRTGEKVFLECVQDMDHENMFWYRQDPGLGLRLIYFSYDVKMKEKGDIPEGYSVSREKKERFSLILESASTNQTSMYLCASSPGGRGSYNEQFFGPGTRLTVL.

V usage is TRBV28 and J usage is TRBJ2-5, with TRBD1 identical over 12 bases. V gave up 5 bases and J gave up 5 bases; unmatched junction bases: 3. Germline CDR1 reads MDHEN; CDR2 reads SYDVKM. This CDR3 region has 14 residues. CDR3 residues: CASSAGQGAETQYF. The DNA of the CDR3 is TGTGCCAGCAGTGCGGGACAGGGGGCTGAGACCCAGTACTTC. The variable domain in full, with the rest retrieved from reference TRBV28 and TRBJ2-5, is DVKVTQSSRYLVKRTGEKVFLECVQDMDHENMFWYRQDPGLGLRLIYFSYDVKMKEKGDIPEGYSVSREKKERFSLILESASTNQTSMYLCASSAGQGAETQYFGPGTRLLVL.

This chain links TRBV30 with TRBJ1-5; 8 nucleotides match TRBD1. The CDR3 has 15 amino acids. Germline CDR1 and CDR2: GTSNPN and SVGIG (reference sequence). Unmatched junction bases numbered 3, after V lost 0 bases and J lost 2 bases. CDR3 amino acids: CAWSVQGVGNQPQHF. The CDR3 DNA reads TGTGCCTGGAGTGTACAGGGGGTCGGCAATCAGCCCCAGCATTTT. Full variable domain (outside the CDR3, taken from reference TRBV30 and TRBJ1-5): SQTIHQWPATLVQPVGSPLSLECTVEGTSNPNLYWYRQAAGRGLQLLFYSVGIGQISSEVPQNLSASRPQDRQFILSSKKLLLSDSGFYLCAWSVQGVGNQPQHFGDGTRLSIL.